The 7 T cell receptor beta chains reported below all come from one sample, sequenced in a study of T-cell memory formation after mild COVID-19. MiXCR, applied by TCRdb to the 5' RACE reads, yields one record per CDR3 protein. The data hold around 420,000 distinct CDR3 sequences, with roughly 24% observed a single time. The sequencing sample was made of PBMCs or a T cell subset sorted from them (not recorded which). Source of these receptors: an adult woman who had mild COVID-19 (a few samples of this study predate the infection). Cell type and time point are not known.

CDR3 loop: CASSPGTSRGLNEQFF. Here the CDR3 DNA reads TGTGCCAGCAGCCCAGGGACTAGTAGGGGACTTAATGAGCAGTTCTTC. This rearrangement joins TRBV7-8 to TRBJ2-1, with 8 bases lining up with TRBD2. Germline V gene sequence: CDR1 SGHVS, CDR2 FQNEAQ. The CDR3 loop spans 16 amino acids. Trimming removed 5 bases from V and 7 bases from J; junction bases left unmatched: 13.

The chain combines TRBV4-1 with TRBJ2-1, with TRBD2 identical over 13 bases. V dropped 5 bases and J dropped 2; count of bases not matched to a gene: 3. CDR1 and CDR2 (germline): MGHRA, YSYEKL. CDR3 length: 16 amino acids. DNA for the CDR3: TGCGCCAGCAGCGGGACTAGCGGGGTAACCTACAATGAGCAGTTCTTC. It yields the protein CASSGTSGVTYNEQFF.

The chain uses TRBV7-2 and TRBJ1-1; D not certain. The V end was cut by 3 bases, the J end by 8 bases, with 7 bases between. Germline assignment: CDR1 SGHTA and CDR2 FQGNSA. The CDR3 consists of 11 residues. The CDR3 reads CASSFAVEAFF. Written as DNA, the CDR3 is TGTGCCAGCAGCTTCGCGGTCGAAGCTTTCTTT.

This clonotype was picked up a small number of times. The chain joins TRBV7-9 to TRBJ2-7; no reliable D call. Trimming shortened V by 5 bases and J by 0 bases, and 14 bases separated the two germline ends. The CDR3 is made up of 15 amino acids. Germline V gives CDR1 SEHNR, CDR2 FQNEAQ (reference sequence). CDR3 amino acids: CASSPAGRGSYEQYF. In DNA, the CDR3 is TGTGCCAGCAGCCCAGCAGGAAGAGGCTCCTACGAGCAGTACTTC. Complete variable domain (other parts from reference TRBV7-9 and TRBJ2-7): DTGVSQNPRHKITKRGQNVTFRCDPISEHNRLYWYRQTLGQGPEFLTYFQNEAQLEKSRLLSDRFSAERPKGSFSTLEIQRTEQGDSAMYLCASSPAGRGSYEQYFGPGTRLTVT.

The rearrangement joins TRBV7-9 to TRBJ1-3; D gene unclear. The length of the CDR3 is 17 residues. Between the trimmed V and J ends, which lost 8 bases and 0 bases, there was a span of 20 bases. From germline, CDR1 is SEHNR and CDR2 FQNEAQ (reference sequence). CDR3 in DNA: TGTGCCAGCCCCCCCGGCACACGGGTGAACTCTGGAAACACCATATATTTT. Translating gives CASPPGTRVNSGNTIYF.

The chain has TRBV13 and TRBJ1-2, with 7 bases identical to TRBD1. The CDR3 loop spans 13 amino acids. J gave up 12 bases and V 5 bases, and 12 bases lay outside the gene matches. Germline-derived CDR1 and CDR2 are PRHDT and FYEKMQ (reference sequence). CDR3 region: CASSTRTGIRDTF. The CDR3 DNA reads TGTGCCAGCAGCACTCGGACAGGTATTCGCGACACCTTC.

This clonotype was picked up a small number of times. The gene calls are TRBV27 and TRBJ2-7; TRBD1 agrees at 9 bases. The CDR3 is made up of 12 amino acids. Per the germline V gene, CDR1 is MNHEY and CDR2 is SMNVEV (reference sequence). CDR3 residues: CATGTGYGEQYF. DNA for the CDR3: TGTGCTACCGGGACAGGGTATGGCGAGCAGTACTTC.